This T cell receptor (beta chain) appears in the sequencing data of a study of blood T cell repertoires in COVID-19. Study-level information: Specimens from acute and convalescent COVID-19 originated in the United States, Italy and Spain. The cDNA or gDNA used as material had been derived from T cells, B-cell-depleted T cells, or PBMCs.

How the authors handled the data: It was from reference gene primer amplification that nucleated cell counts were estimated. The protocol was immunoSEQ multiplex PCR, while the TCRdb copy is restricted to in-frame clones and leaves out a portion. V and J calls and clone size are those listed in that table; D and trimming were worked out from the DNA. The repertoire consists of more than 200,000 clones, with about 87% occurring once and the leading ten covering more than 4.5%. It was during active infection that Seattle patients were enrolled and then longitudinally followed. Looked up from germline, CDR1 is SGHNT and CDR2 is YYREEE (reference sequence). The CDR3 sequence is 13 residues long. Trimming took off 4 bases at V and 3 bases at J, with 10 bases between the two ends.

Input material: peripheral blood. The receptor was derived from a woman aged 60-75 years with COVID-19, enrolled during active disease. The chain joins TRBV5-4 to TRBJ1-2, with D possibly matching TRBD1 (5 bases). CDR3 sequence reads: CASSHSRDYGYTF. CDR3 bases: TGTGCCAGCAGCCACAGCAGGGACTATGGCTACACCTTC.